This record looks at one TCR beta chain sequence and its context. Antigen unknown. These data belong to a study of OX40 agonist ivuxolimab in advanced cancers. As for the study in general: Every 2 weeks, ivuxolimab was infused into the patients intravenously at between 0.01 and 10 mg/kg. Enrolled patients in dose escalation had cancers that were hepatocellular carcinoma, melanoma, renal cell or head and neck cancer.

Some clones are missing from TCRdb's copy, which holds only in-frame ones; the method was immunoSEQ multiplex PCR. This table holds under 30,000 clones, roughly 91% found once. Points from the study as a whole: Antigens targeted by the expanded peripheral T cells were not determined. Compared with CD4+, CD8+ T cells on average had more expanded clones.

This clonotype was sampled from an adult with an advanced solid tumor such as melanoma, head and neck, liver or kidney cancer. This sample comprised CD4+ or CD8+ T cells sorted from blood, obtained in a trial of the OX40 agonist ivuxolimab.

The CDR3 nucleotides are TGTGCCAGCAGCTTTTGGGGGACAGGCGGGGGCAATCAGCCCCAGCATTTT. This translates into CASSFWGTGGGNQPQHF. The chain employs TRBV5-6 and TRBJ1-5; 8 bases map to TRBD1. Germline CDR1 is SGHDT and CDR2 is YYEEEE. The junction had 9 bases not matched to a gene; V was cut back by 2 bases and J by 2 bases. CDR3 length: 17 residues.